A single sample is the source of the 24 T cell receptor beta chains below, sequenced in a study of shared clonotypes between healthy human individuals. The method was immunoSEQ multiplex PCR; TCRdb's version includes in-frame clones alone and lacks a portion of them. The sample shows hundreds of thousands of clones, 90% to 97% of them seen only once. Only CD45RO-negative cells positively selected for CCR7 counted as naive CD8 cells, so terminally differentiated effector memory CD45RA+ cells were excluded. Material for sequencing was naive CD8+ T cells sorted from blood. All receptors derive from a woman between 25 and 40 years old in good health.

The V call is TRBV15, the J call TRBJ2-7, with 9 bases identical to TRBD2. Germline trimming cut 0 bases from V and 6 bases from J; bases unmatched to any gene: 6. Per the germline V gene, CDR1 is LNHNV and CDR2 is YYDKDF (reference sequence). The CDR3 consists of 15 residues. CDR3: CATSRDRAGGGEQYF. The CDR3 nucleotides read TGTGCCACCAGCAGAGACAGGGCGGGAGGGGGCGAGCAGTACTTC. Combining the CDR3 with reference TRBV15 and TRBJ2-7 gives the whole variable domain DAMVIQNPRYQVTQFGKPVTLSCSQTLNHNVMYWYQQKSSQAPKLLFHYYDKDFNNEADTPDNFQSRRPNTSFCFLDIRSPGLGDTAMYLCATSRDRAGGGEQYFGPGTRLTVT.

The chain carries TRBV2 and TRBJ2-7, with a tentative D call TRBD1 (6 bases). The germline gives CDR1 SNHLY, CDR2 FYNNEI. Trimming took off 6 bases at V and 3 bases at J, with 15 bases between the two ends. The CDR3 extends over 14 amino acids. The CDR3 nucleotides are TGTGCCAGCAGCGAGGGGGTCTATTTCTACGAGCAGTACTTC. Translating gives CASSEGVYFYEQYF.

The chain combines TRBV7-9 with TRBJ2-1; D is uncertain. Trimming took 8 bases from V and 0 from J, leaving 8 bases between them. The CDR3 has 13 amino acids. CDR1 is SEHNR, CDR2 FQNEAQ, per germline (reference sequence). As DNA, the CDR3 is TGTGCCAGCGAGATAGGCTCCTACAATGAGCAGTTCTTC. Translating gives CASEIGSYNEQFF.

The rearrangement links TRBV4-1 to TRBJ1-1; D gene ambiguous. There are 14 residues in the CDR3. Germline CDR1 and CDR2: MGHRA and YSYEKL. Deletions cut 0 bases from V and 6 bases from J, with 11 bases between. CDR3 bases: TGCGCCAGCAGCCAAGACGTATCTATCCCTGAAGCTTTCTTT. Amino acids: CASSQDVSIPEAFF.

V gene TRBV5-4 combines with J gene TRBJ2-5; no definite D call. Looked up from germline, CDR1 is SGHNT and CDR2 is YYREEE (reference sequence). This CDR3 spans 13 amino acids. The V gene lost 5 bases and the J gene lost 3 bases, with 11 bases spanning the gap. The CDR3 DNA is TGTGCCAGCAGTCCGGCAGCTAAAGAGACCCAGTACTTC. It is translated as CASSPAAKETQYF.

In this sample, this clone turned up once. V gene TRBV25-1 combines with J gene TRBJ2-3; the match to TRBD1 covers 7 bases. CDR1 is MGHDK, CDR2 SYGVNS, per germline. V shed 0 bases, J shed 2 bases, and the junction held 8 bases outside the gene matches. The CDR3 is 17 residues long. The CDR3 bases are TGTGCCAGCAGTGAATACGCAACCGGGACAGACACAGATACGCAGTATTTT. It yields the protein CASSEYATGTDTDTQYF.

The chain recombines TRBV2 with TRBJ1-1; D gene uncertain. The V end lost 0 bases, the J end lost 5 bases, and 16 bases lay between the germline ends. The CDR3 is 16 amino acids. CDR1 is SNHLY, CDR2 FYNNEI, per germline. This CDR3 reads CASSEAPRRGITEAFF. CDR3 coding DNA: TGTGCCAGCAGTGAAGCGCCCAGGCGGGGAATTACTGAAGCTTTCTTT.

Of note for this clone: Other DNA sequences in the sample encode the same CDR3. The chain has TRBV19 and TRBJ2-7, with D tentatively TRBD1 or TRBD2 (5 bases each). This CDR3 spans 14 amino acids. The germline V gene encodes CDR1 LNHDA and CDR2 SQIVND (reference sequence). V dropped 6 bases and J dropped 2 bases, with 14 bases sitting between them. CDR3 amino acids: CASSPGTGPYEQYF. In DNA form, the CDR3 reads TGTGCCAGTAGCCCTGGGACGGGACCCTACGAGCAGTACTTC.

This sequence joins TRBV13 and TRBJ2-7, with 14 bases lining up with TRBD2. This CDR3 has 16 residues. Germline CDR1 PRHDT, CDR2 FYEKMQ (reference sequence). Unmatched junction bases numbered 7, after V lost 5 bases and J lost 4 bases. The CDR3 here is CASSPWGTSGGYEQYF. The CDR3 DNA reads TGTGCCAGCAGCCCGTGGGGGACTAGCGGGGGTTACGAGCAGTACTTC.

The chain is built from TRBV19 and TRBJ2-3; tentative D call: TRBD2 (6 bases). V shed 5 bases and J shed 6 bases, with 30 bases lying between them. CDR1 and CDR2 (germline): LNHDA, SQIVND (reference sequence). The CDR3 totals 19 residues. In DNA, the CDR3 is TGTGCCAGTAGTGTTGGAGGGGTTGACACCCACGCCTTTCGGGATACGCAGTATTTT. Encoded protein: CASSVGGVDTHAFRDTQYF.

V gene TRBV19 combines with J gene TRBJ1-1; no clear D. The V gene's germline CDR1 is LNHDA and CDR2 SQIVND (reference sequence). Trimming took 3 bases from V and 3 from J, leaving 14 bases between them. The length of the CDR3 is 15 residues. The CDR3 region has the DNA TGTGCCAGTAGTATGGAAGGGTATAGGGACACTGAAGCTTTCTTT. It is translated as CASSMEGYRDTEAFF.

The rearrangement joins TRBV28 to TRBJ2-1; TRBD1 matches at 9 bases. V lost 2 bases to trimming and J lost 6 bases; unmatched junction nucleotides: 8. The CDR3 spans 16 residues. The germline CDR1 and CDR2 sequences are MDHEN and SYDVKM. This CDR3 reads CASSLRTGALLNEQFF. The CDR3 DNA sequence: TGTGCCAGCAGTTTAAGGACAGGGGCTCTCCTCAATGAGCAGTTCTTC.

Here the CDR3 reads CASSQVGEREMATQYF. In DNA, the CDR3 is TGCGCCAGCAGCCAAGTTGGGGAGCGGGAGATGGCTACGCAGTATTTT. The chain combines TRBV4-1 with TRBJ2-3, with 8 nucleotides matching TRBD2. V was pared by 1 base and J by 8 bases, with 11 bases of the junction left unmatched. The CDR3 has 16 residues. Germline CDR1 is MGHRA and CDR2 is YSYEKL.

The chain joins TRBV27 to TRBJ2-1; no clear D. Germline CDR1 reads MNHEY; CDR2 reads SMNVEV (reference sequence). The CDR3 totals 14 residues. V was pared by 3 bases and J by 8 bases, with 14 bases between. The CDR3 reads CASSFGLGLDEQFF. In DNA, the CDR3 is TGTGCCAGCAGTTTTGGCTTAGGCTTGGATGAGCAGTTCTTC.

The chain has TRBV2 and TRBJ2-1; D is perhaps TRBD2 (6 bases). The CDR3 spans 18 residues. V lost 1 base and J 5 bases, leaving 21 bases between the germline ends. Germline assignment: CDR1 SNHLY and CDR2 FYNNEI. The CDR3 bases are TGTGCCAGCAGTGAAGTTGCCCGTACTAGCTGGGTCCACAATGAGCAGTTCTTC. Amino acids: CASSEVARTSWVHNEQFF.

The chain carries TRBV5-5 and TRBJ1-5; D unresolved. V lost 6 bases and J lost 4, with 14 bases in between. The germline gives CDR1 SGHKS, CDR2 YYEKEE (reference sequence). This CDR3 is 14 amino acids long. CDR3 amino acids: CASKLGRSNQPQHF. Here the CDR3 DNA reads TGTGCCAGCAAATTGGGCCGCTCAAATCAGCCCCAGCATTTT. The whole variable domain, remainder taken from reference TRBV5-5 and TRBJ1-5, is DAGVTQSPTHLIKTRGQQVTLRCSPISGHKSVSWYQQVLGQGPQFIFQYYEKEERGRGNFPDRFSARQFPNYSSELNVNALLLGDSALYLCASKLGRSNQPQHFGDGTRLSIL.

The chain carries TRBV25-1 and TRBJ2-5, with D tentatively TRBD2 (6 bases). CDR1 is MGHDK and CDR2 is SYGVNS in the germline V gene. The CDR3 is 14 residues long. Between the trimmed V and J ends, which lost 1 base and 5 bases, there was a span of 11 bases. In DNA form, the CDR3 reads TGTGCCAGCAGTGAATGCGGGGCGGGGGAGACCCAGTACTTC. This encodes CASSECGAGETQYF.

The chain couples TRBV10-1 to TRBJ2-3; D not certain. The germline V gene has CDR1 WNHNN and CDR2 SYGVQD (reference sequence). The CDR3 totals 15 residues. Between the trimmed V and J ends, which lost 4 bases and 3 bases, there was a span of 14 bases. CDR3 loop: CASSVAPATTDTQYF. CDR3 nucleotide sequence: TGCGCCAGCAGTGTTGCGCCCGCCACGACAGATACGCAGTATTTT.

This chain links TRBV6-6 with TRBJ1-5; D is perhaps TRBD1 (5 bases). This CDR3 is 13 amino acids long. V lost 2 bases, J lost 5 bases, and 7 bases lay in between. Germline V CDR1 and CDR2: MNHNY, SVGAGI (reference sequence). CDR3: CASSYRGDQPQHF. Here the CDR3 DNA reads TGTGCCAGCAGTTACAGGGGTGATCAGCCCCAGCATTTT.

The rearrangement joins TRBV28 to TRBJ2-7; a weak D match, TRBD2 (5 bases). V gave up 3 bases and J gave up 0 bases, with 9 bases separating them. Per the germline V gene, CDR1 is MDHEN and CDR2 is SYDVKM. The CDR3 totals 14 residues. CDR3 region: CASSFGGYSYEQYF. The CDR3 DNA reads TGTGCCAGCAGTTTTGGCGGGTACTCCTACGAGCAGTACTTC.

Notes on this clone: At the DNA level, this CDR3 is encoded by other sequences in the same sample as well. The genes are TRBV27 and TRBJ2-7; 8 positions agree with TRBD1. Looked up from germline, CDR1 is MNHEY and CDR2 is SMNVEV (reference sequence). CDR3 length equals 15 residues. V was pared by 5 bases and J by 0 bases, with 6 bases of the junction left unmatched. CDR3 amino acids: CASSPGTGGSYEQYF. The CDR3, as DNA: TGTGCCAGCAGTCCTGGGACAGGAGGCTCCTACGAGCAGTACTTC.

The V gene is TRBV7-9, the J gene TRBJ1-1; D not certain. The CDR3 length is 13 residues. The ends were cut back, 1 base at V and 3 bases at J, with 6 bases in the middle. Germline V gene lookup returns CDR1 SEHNR and CDR2 FQNEAQ (reference sequence). The CDR3 sequence is CASSLVPYTEAFF. The CDR3 bases are TGTGCCAGCAGCTTAGTCCCTTACACTGAAGCTTTCTTT.

The chain is built from TRBV27 and TRBJ2-7; D might be TRBD1 (7 bases). This CDR3 is built from 16 residues. CDR1 and CDR2 (germline): MNHEY, SMNVEV (reference sequence). V dropped 3 bases and J dropped 3 bases, with 18 bases sitting between them. The CDR3 region has the DNA TGTGCCAGCAGTTTTAAAGAGGGCAGGGGGGACTACGAGCAGTACTTC. Translation gives CASSFKEGRGDYEQYF.

The V call is TRBV19, the J call TRBJ2-7; TRBD1 aligns across 7 bases. The CDR3 length is 13 residues. V trimming: 4 bases; J trimming: 3 bases; junction bases outside the gene matches: 3. Germline CDR1 is LNHDA and CDR2 is SQIVND (reference sequence). CDR3: CASSTTGVYEQYF. Here the CDR3 DNA reads TGTGCCAGTAGTACTACAGGGGTCTACGAGCAGTACTTC. Based on the CDR3 plus reference TRBV19 and TRBJ2-7, the full variable domain is DGGITQSPKYLFRKEGQNVTLSCEQNLNHDAMYWYRQDPGQGLRLIYYSQIVNDFQKGDIAEGYSVSREKKESFPLTVTSAQKNPTAFYLCASSTTGVYEQYFGPGTRLTVT.